This T cell receptor (beta chain) was sequenced in a study of blood T cell repertoires in COVID-19. Study information: Nucleic acid was either cDNA or gDNA, and it came from T cells, B-cell-depleted T cells, or PBMCs.

Trimming removed 4 bases at V and 7 bases at J, with 20 bases between. The CDR3 is 17 amino acids. Germline loops: CDR1 SNHLY, CDR2 FYNNEI. The data were produced by immunoSEQ multiplex PCR, yet TCRdb's version contains in-frame clones alone and is incomplete. This table has some 460,000 clones, around 89% appearing once. The count of this clone is one. V gene TRBV2 combines with J gene TRBJ1-6; D remains ambiguous. The source of this sequence is a woman in her thirties with acute or convalescent COVID-19. The sample was peripheral blood. The CDR3 is CASSAEGLRTPNSPLHF. The CDR3 DNA is TGTGCCAGCAGTGCGGAGGGCCTCCGAACCCCAAATTCACCCCTCCACTTT. The whole variable domain, remainder taken from reference TRBV2 and TRBJ1-6, is EPEVTQTPSHQVTQMGQEVILRCVPISNHLYFYWYRQILGQKVEFLVSFYNNEISEKSEIFDDQFSVERPDGSNFTLKIRSTKLEDSAMYFCASSAEGLRTPNSPLHFGNGTRLTVT.